These 8 T cell receptor beta chains came from one sample sequenced in a study of technical replicates of blood from a few donors. Only in-frame clones appear in the TCRdb table, and some are missing; sequencing was by immunoSEQ multiplex PCR. The sample shows tens of thousands of clones, 80% to 95% of them seen only once. Material: PBMCs. The receptors stem from a human donor in good health. Some clones in this sample may be carry-over from other donors' samples.

V and J are TRBV6-1 and TRBJ2-7; 11 nucleotides align to TRBD2. V dropped 3 bases and J dropped 7; count of bases not matched to a gene: 8. Germline V gives CDR1 MNHNS, CDR2 SASEGT. This CDR3 is 15 amino acids long. CDR3 in amino acids: CASSDQTSGKEEQYF. CDR3 bases: TGTGCCAGCAGTGACCAGACTAGCGGGAAGGAGGAGCAGTACTTC.

CDR3 sequence (DNA): TGTGCCAGCAGCGTAGCTTCAGGGGGCGAATCACCCCTCCACTTT. Translation gives CASSVASGGESPLHF. The V gene is TRBV9, the J gene TRBJ1-6; TRBD1 agrees at 8 bases. The CDR3 runs 15 residues. The V segment lost 0 bases and the J segment 10 bases; nucleotides outside the gene matches: 6. In germline, CDR1 is SGDLS, CDR2 YYNGEE. Drawing the rest from reference TRBV9 and TRBJ1-6, the complete variable domain is DSGVTQTPKHLITATGQRVTLRCSPRSGDLSVYWYQQSLDQGLQFLIQYYNGEERAKGNILERFSAQQFPDLHSELNLSSLELGDSALYFCASSVASGGESPLHFGNGTRLTVT.

The chain employs TRBV6-5 and TRBJ1-6, with D unresolved. The germline gives CDR1 MNHEY, CDR2 SVGAGI. The CDR3 sequence is 15 residues long. Trimming removed 0 bases at V and 4 bases at J, with 7 bases between. CDR3: CASSYSRGYNSPLHF. In nucleotides, the CDR3 is TGTGCCAGCAGTTACTCTCGGGGATATAATTCACCCCTCCACTTT.

The chain is built from TRBV9 and TRBJ1-2; D is undetermined. The CDR3 has 12 amino acids. CDR1 SGDLS and CDR2 YYNGEE come from the germline V gene. V was cut by 7 bases and J by 2 bases, with 9 bases left in between. The CDR3 DNA follows: TGTGCCAGCGCCTCGGAGAACTATGGCTACACCTTC. Its translation is CASASENYGYTF.

The chain employs TRBV7-9 and TRBJ2-7; 8 bases line up with TRBD1. Germline V CDR1 and CDR2: SEHNR, FQNEAQ (reference sequence). The CDR3 consists of 14 residues. V lost 3 bases, J lost 2 bases, and 3 bases stayed unmatched. CDR3 nucleotides: TGTGCCAGCAGCTTCGGACAGGGACCCTACGAGCAGTACTTC. Amino acids: CASSFGQGPYEQYF.

The chain joins TRBV2 to TRBJ2-5, with TRBD2 matching over 9 bases. The V segment lost 6 bases and the J segment 5 bases; nucleotides outside the gene matches: 7. The germline V gene has CDR1 SNHLY and CDR2 FYNNEI. The CDR3 spans 14 residues. The CDR3 DNA is TGTGCCAGCAGATCTAGCGGGAATTATGAGACCCAGTACTTC. Translated: CASRSSGNYETQYF.

This clone has only one observation. The genes are TRBV19 and TRBJ1-2; 7 bases line up with TRBD1. The CDR3 length is 14 residues. J gave up 3 bases and V 4 bases, and 5 bases lay outside the gene matches. Per germline, CDR1 LNHDA and CDR2 SQIVND (reference sequence). CDR3 protein: CASSTQGVYYGYTF. The CDR3 DNA follows: TGTGCCAGTAGTACCCAGGGGGTTTACTATGGCTACACCTTC.

The chain is built from TRBV7-2 and TRBJ1-2; 11 bases are a match to TRBD1. There are 15 residues in the CDR3. J gave up 3 bases and V 5 bases, and 5 bases lay outside the gene matches. Germline-derived CDR1 and CDR2 are SGHTA and FQGNSA. The CDR3 protein is CASSPGQGAYYGYTF. Here the CDR3 DNA reads TGTGCCAGCAGCCCAGGACAGGGGGCTTACTATGGCTACACCTTC.